This T cell receptor beta chain was identified in a study of Ad26.COV2.S vaccination and SARS-CoV-2 variants. Study in general: Dosing was one shot or two shots 56 days apart.

Profiling relied on immunoSEQ multiplex PCR, and the TCRdb table lists in-frame clones only, not all of them. The sample yields about 390,000 clones, 80% to 90% seen once. Points from the study as a whole: Vaccinated and placebo-treated recipients had similar non-spike TCR breadth. From the TCR breadth and depth analyses, total T cell responses may have been underestimated.

Stated treatment: over 15 received Ad26.COV2.S at low or high dose, single or two shots; 5 received placebo; per-sample allocation not given. Samples came from day 63 after the first vaccine or placebo injection. The shot given was an Ad26 vector that makes Wuhan-strain SARS-CoV-2 spike. The V end was cut by 3 bases, the J end by 0 bases, with 6 bases between. This CDR3 has 14 residues. Germline V gives CDR1 SNHLY, CDR2 FYNNEI. As to this clone: The antigen remains unidentified.

This specimen was peripheral blood, taken in a trial of Ad26.COV2.S vaccine versus placebo. This receptor was obtained from a person between 18 and 59 years old who received the Ad26.COV2.S COVID-19 vaccine or a placebo. The V call is TRBV2, the J call TRBJ2-1, with D unresolved. The CDR3 loop is CASSDWGSYNEQFF. The CDR3 nucleotides read TGTGCCAGCAGTGATTGGGGCTCCTACAATGAGCAGTTCTTC.